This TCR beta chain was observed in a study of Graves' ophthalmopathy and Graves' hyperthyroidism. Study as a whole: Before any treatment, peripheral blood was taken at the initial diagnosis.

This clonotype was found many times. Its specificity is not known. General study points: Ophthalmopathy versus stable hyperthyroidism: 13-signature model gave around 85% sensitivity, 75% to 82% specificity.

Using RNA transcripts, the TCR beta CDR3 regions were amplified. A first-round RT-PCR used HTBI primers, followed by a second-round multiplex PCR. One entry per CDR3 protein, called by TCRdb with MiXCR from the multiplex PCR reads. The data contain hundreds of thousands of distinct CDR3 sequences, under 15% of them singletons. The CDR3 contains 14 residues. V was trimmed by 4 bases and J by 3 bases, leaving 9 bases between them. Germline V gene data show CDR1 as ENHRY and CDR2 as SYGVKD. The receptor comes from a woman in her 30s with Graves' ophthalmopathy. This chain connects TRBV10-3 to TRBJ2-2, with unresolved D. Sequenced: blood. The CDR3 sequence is CAISGQKHTGELFF. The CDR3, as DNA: TGTGCCATCAGTGGGCAGAAACACACCGGGGAGCTGTTTTTT.